This T cell receptor (beta chain) comes out of a study of blood T cell repertoires in COVID-19. Study-level background: Samples of COVID-19 (acute and convalescent) were obtained from the United States, Italy and Spain.

How the authors handled the data: From reference gene primer amplification, estimates of nucleated cell counts were derived. Sequencing was performed with immunoSEQ multiplex PCR; in TCRdb, only in-frame clones are kept and a portion is missing. That table gives V, J and clone size, and the DNA gave D and trimming. Among just over 300,000 clones listed, 90% were seen once. CDR1 is MNHEY, CDR2 SMNVEV, per germline (reference sequence). This CDR3 has 13 residues. V lost 4 bases, J lost 3 bases, and 1 base stayed unmatched. The genes are TRBV27 and TRBJ1-2, with 8 bases that match TRBD1. Sequencing was performed on PBMCs or T cells enriched from blood (not recorded which). The receptor's source is a woman in her late teens or twenties with acute COVID-19. CDR3 residues: CASSSTGDYGYTF. The DNA of the CDR3 is TGTGCCAGCAGTTCGACAGGGGACTATGGCTACACCTTC.